A single sample gave rise to the 10 T cell receptor beta chains below, sequenced in a study of blood T cell repertoires in COVID-19. Sequenced by immunoSEQ multiplex PCR; TCRdb stores in-frame clones only, minus some. Of more than 95,000 clones detected, approximately 80% appear once; the ten largest clones hold more than 4.5%. What was sequenced was peripheral blood. The source of these receptors is a man aged 55 to 70 with acute or convalescent COVID-19.

The chain is built from TRBV27 and TRBJ1-6, with D perhaps matching TRBD1 (6 bases). The CDR3 loop spans 17 amino acids. Trimming removed 4 bases at V and 0 bases at J, with 13 bases between. The V gene's germline CDR1 is MNHEY and CDR2 SMNVEV (reference sequence). CDR3 nucleotide sequence: TGTGCCAGCAGTTCCAACAGGGAAAGCTCCTATAATTCACCCCTCCACTTT. Amino acid sequence: CASSSNRESSYNSPLHF.

This clone was observed a single time. This rearrangement joins TRBV29-1 to TRBJ2-3, with a tentative D call TRBD1 (6 bases). Germline V gives CDR1 SQVTM, CDR2 ANQGSEA. V lost 7 bases to trimming and J lost 2 bases, with 13 bases between them. The CDR3 length is 13 residues. The CDR3 loop reads CSARQDLTDTQYF. The CDR3 DNA sequence: TGCAGCGCCCGACAGGACCTCACAGATACGCAGTATTTT.

This clone has a single count. This sequence joins TRBV7-2 and TRBJ2-7, with D perhaps TRBD1 (5 bases). CDR3 size: 13 residues. CDR1 SGHTA and CDR2 FQGNSA come from the germline V gene. Trimming shortened V by 3 bases and J by 3 bases, and 9 bases separated the two germline ends. CDR3 sequence: CASSFQGIYEQYF. The CDR3 nucleotides are TGTGCCAGCAGCTTCCAGGGCATCTACGAGCAGTACTTC. The complete variable domain, with remaining parts taken from reference TRBV7-2 and TRBJ2-7, reads GAGVSQSPSNKVTEKGKDVELRCDPISGHTALYWYRQSLGQGLEFLIYFQGNSAPDKSGLPSDRFSAERTGGSVSTLTIQRTQQEDSAVYLCASSFQGIYEQYFGPGTRLTVT.

This chain uses TRBV14 with TRBJ2-3; 7 bases line up with TRBD2. Germline CDR1 is SGHDN and CDR2 is FVKESK. Unmatched junction bases numbered 14, after V lost 8 bases and J lost 6 bases. The CDR3 runs to 15 residues. The CDR3: CASQGLSLSGDTQYF. The DNA for the CDR3 is TGTGCCAGCCAGGGACTATCCCTCTCAGGGGATACGCAGTATTTT.

J is TRBJ1-2 and V is TRBV18; D possibly corresponds to TRBD1 (6 bases). Germline lookup yields CDR1 KGHSH and CDR2 LQKENI. This CDR3 region has 18 residues. V gave up 3 bases and J gave up 8 bases, with 28 bases separating them. CDR3 bases: TGTGCCAGCTCACCCAGACAGGCCGGGGATATATCTCCGGGAGGCTACACCTTC. Amino acids: CASSPRQAGDISPGGYTF.

This chain connects TRBV19 to TRBJ1-5; D gene uncertain. Per the germline V gene, CDR1 is LNHDA and CDR2 is SQIVND (reference sequence). The CDR3 contains 14 residues. V was shortened by 2 bases and J by 2 bases, with 7 bases between the two germline ends. In DNA form, the CDR3 reads TGTGCCAGTAGTATATGGGAGGGCAATCAGCCCCAGCATTTT. It translates to CASSIWEGNQPQHF.

The CDR3 nucleotides are TGTGCCAGCAGCTCCCGACAGACCAACACCATATATTTT. This gives the protein CASSSRQTNTIYF. This sequence joins TRBV11-3 and TRBJ1-3; tentative D call: TRBD1 (5 bases). Per germline, CDR1 SGHNT and CDR2 YENEEA. The CDR3 runs 13 residues. Trimming removed 4 bases from V and 7 bases from J, with 11 bases in between.

This clone has more than one count but fewer than ten. The chain joins TRBV19 to TRBJ2-1, with D tentatively TRBD1 (6 bases). Germline-derived CDR1 and CDR2 are LNHDA and SQIVND (reference sequence). V lost 0 bases to trimming and J lost 0 bases, with 12 bases between them. This CDR3 is 17 amino acids long. DNA for the CDR3: TGTGCCAGTAGTATAGATTTAGCAGGGGCCTCCTACAATGAGCAGTTCTTC. Its protein product is CASSIDLAGASYNEQFF.

The chain links TRBV25-1 to TRBJ1-1; possible D gene TRBD1, 6 bases. CDR1 is MGHDK, CDR2 SYGVNS, per germline. V lost 3 bases, J lost 3 bases, and 14 bases lay in between. This CDR3 contains 15 residues. The CDR3 nucleotides read TGTGCCAGCAGTGATACAGGGTCGGGTTACACTGAAGCTTTCTTT. Translation gives CASSDTGSGYTEAFF. The whole variable domain, remainder taken from reference TRBV25-1 and TRBJ1-1, is EADIYQTPRYLVIGTGKKITLECSQTMGHDKMYWYQQDPGMELHLIHYSYGVNSTEKGDLSSESTVSRIRTEHFPLTLESARPSHTSQYLCASSDTGSGYTEAFFGQGTRLTVV.

The gene calls are TRBV2 and TRBJ2-2, with TRBD2 as a possible D gene (5 bases). Trimming took 6 bases from V and 0 from J, leaving 11 bases between them. Germline V gene data show CDR1 as SNHLY and CDR2 as FYNNEI. This CDR3 contains 15 residues. CDR3 protein: CASRRLFANTGELFF. The CDR3 DNA follows: TGTGCCAGCAGAAGACTATTCGCGAACACCGGGGAGCTGTTTTTT.